This paragraph reports one TCR beta chain. One end of the junction fails to match germline, which may point to a read error. Clones were read by immunoSEQ multiplex PCR, and TCRdb kept only the in-frame ones, dropping some. The sample lists around 30,000 clones; 86% were seen once. The data stem from a study of blood T cell repertoires in COVID-19. The CDR3 spans 15 residues. CDR1 SEHNR and CDR2 FQNEAQ come from the germline V gene (reference sequence). This sequence was found in a woman older than 75 with active or convalescent COVID-19. This chain uses TRBV7-9 with TRBJ1-2, with a tentative D call TRBD1 (6 bases). The sample was peripheral blood. The CDR3, as DNA: TGTGCCAGCAGCTTAGGAGGGGGTGGTAACTACGGCTACACCTTC. This codes for CASSLGGGGNYGYTF.